This T cell receptor beta chain was sequenced in a study of blood T cell dynamics during melanoma immunotherapy. Study-wide background: Patients with metastatic melanoma got pembrolizumab or nivolumab-ipilimumab as first-line care.

Sample time point: week 3, after first cycle of checkpoint inhibitor. Sampling occurred pretreatment (T0) and at week 3 (W3), after cycle one of checkpoint blockade. Apart from a couple of fast progressors, RECIST 1.1 response was judged 12 weeks post-infusion. Sequencing was performed with immunoSEQ multiplex PCR; in TCRdb, only in-frame clones are kept and a portion is missing. The repertoire holds approximately 11,000 clones, over 85% seen once, with under 30% in the top ten. The CDR3 runs 13 residues. Germline assignment: CDR1 MNHEY and CDR2 SMNVEV (reference sequence). J lost 10 bases, V lost 3 bases, and 5 bases had no gene match.

This TCR came from a human donor with melanoma. J is TRBJ2-1 and V is TRBV27, with 8 bases lining up with TRBD2. The specimen comprised blood, sampled from a patient treated with checkpoint blockade. In nucleotides, the CDR3 is TGTGCCAGCAGTTTGGGGTTAGCGGGGGAGCAGTTCTTC. Translating gives CASSLGLAGEQFF.